The entry that follows covers one T cell receptor beta chain sequence. Its cognate antigen has yet to be identified. It has no much larger one-base neighbor in the sample; base qualities were not kept. The CDR3 runs 17 amino acids, cysteine and phenylalanine included. Only CDR3 DNA is held: 51 bases, read in frame from base 1. CDR1 SGHAT and CDR2 FQNNGV are derived from the germline V gene. Trimming takes 0 bases from V and 2 bases from J, and the germline ends sit 11 bases apart. The CDR3 regions of human TCRbeta chains were subjected to immunosequencing. For the original study's pipeline: Repertoire TCRs were matched against a reference library of SARS-CoV-2-specific TCRs generated with the MIRA antigen-specificity platform. Breadth meant the fraction of unique TCRs that were SARS-CoV-2-associated, whereas depth meant the fraction of total T cells that were SARS-CoV-2-associated. Using the MIRA data, each spike-specific TCR was assigned both to the spike region to which the TCR was reactive and to a CD4 or CD8 class. Log10-transformed breadth and depth values were compared by one-way ANOVA with Sidak's multiple comparisons tests. Imported from immuneACCESS, the table was reduced by TCRdb to in-frame sequences with V and J called. These copies leave out some clones; in studies compared against another copy, an unresolved V gene accounts for under half, and the cause of the remainder is not known. V, J and clone size are those of that table, while D and trimming were read from the DNA. The sample table contains some 140,000 clones; only one count was recorded for over 85% of them. Jointly, the top ten make up roughly 0.96% of the sample.

This specimen comes from a study of T cell responses to AZD1222 COVID-19 vaccine (dated by TCRdb to the early 2020s). In terms of the full investigation: AZD1222 recipients given second doses at about 4 weeks or at about 12 weeks were pooled, since spike-specific TCR depth and breadth were not found to differ between the two schedules. A total of approximately 230 trial participants underwent TCR sequencing, of whom about 210 received two doses of AZD1222 and about 25 received two doses of the MenACWY control vaccine. Trial participants were enrolled into age subgroups of 18-55, 56-69 and 70-plus years, which contained around 150, 28 and 57 TCR-sequenced participants, respectively.

The time point tag for this specimen amounts to: baseline before first vaccination. Vaccinee samples were obtained from the UK trials COV001 and COV002, which included a single-blind randomized controlled phase 2/3 trial of AZD1222 (ChAdOx1 nCoV-19) in healthy adults. For TCRbeta chain sequencing, PBMC samples were collected from trial participants at day 0 and at day 28 after the second dose. What the work shows at the level of the full study, not this receptor alone: Conclusions about previously exposed vaccinees are limited, since just a handful of AZD1222 recipients were seropositive for SARS-CoV-2 at baseline. In the small 56-69-year group, the increase in depth fell short of significance, most likely because of low power. Participants were mostly white British, with more females than males. The authors suggested clonal diversity may have been underestimated. No day 14 peak-response samples were available, so repertoires were characterized only after the peak T cell response. CD4 TCRs associated with the vaccine covered the entire spike protein, and the dominant responses were in regions 160-218 and 743-854. Nearly half of unique spike-specific TCRs reportedly recognized epitopes outside regions mutated in the B.1.351 and B.1.1.7 variants. A significant rise in spike-specific TCR breadth and depth was observed after two AZD1222 doses relative to day 0 and relative to MenACWY recipients.

Recombination connected TRBV11-2 to TRBJ1-6; 5 matching bases give a weak D call of TRBD1. The clonotype was recovered from an adult in good health. This specimen consisted of peripheral blood, obtained on day 0 of AZD1222 vaccination. The sequenced DNA is TGTGCCAGCAGCTTAGACAGGGAGTGGGCCTATAATTCACCCCTCCACTTT. It specifies CASSLDREWAYNSPLHF.